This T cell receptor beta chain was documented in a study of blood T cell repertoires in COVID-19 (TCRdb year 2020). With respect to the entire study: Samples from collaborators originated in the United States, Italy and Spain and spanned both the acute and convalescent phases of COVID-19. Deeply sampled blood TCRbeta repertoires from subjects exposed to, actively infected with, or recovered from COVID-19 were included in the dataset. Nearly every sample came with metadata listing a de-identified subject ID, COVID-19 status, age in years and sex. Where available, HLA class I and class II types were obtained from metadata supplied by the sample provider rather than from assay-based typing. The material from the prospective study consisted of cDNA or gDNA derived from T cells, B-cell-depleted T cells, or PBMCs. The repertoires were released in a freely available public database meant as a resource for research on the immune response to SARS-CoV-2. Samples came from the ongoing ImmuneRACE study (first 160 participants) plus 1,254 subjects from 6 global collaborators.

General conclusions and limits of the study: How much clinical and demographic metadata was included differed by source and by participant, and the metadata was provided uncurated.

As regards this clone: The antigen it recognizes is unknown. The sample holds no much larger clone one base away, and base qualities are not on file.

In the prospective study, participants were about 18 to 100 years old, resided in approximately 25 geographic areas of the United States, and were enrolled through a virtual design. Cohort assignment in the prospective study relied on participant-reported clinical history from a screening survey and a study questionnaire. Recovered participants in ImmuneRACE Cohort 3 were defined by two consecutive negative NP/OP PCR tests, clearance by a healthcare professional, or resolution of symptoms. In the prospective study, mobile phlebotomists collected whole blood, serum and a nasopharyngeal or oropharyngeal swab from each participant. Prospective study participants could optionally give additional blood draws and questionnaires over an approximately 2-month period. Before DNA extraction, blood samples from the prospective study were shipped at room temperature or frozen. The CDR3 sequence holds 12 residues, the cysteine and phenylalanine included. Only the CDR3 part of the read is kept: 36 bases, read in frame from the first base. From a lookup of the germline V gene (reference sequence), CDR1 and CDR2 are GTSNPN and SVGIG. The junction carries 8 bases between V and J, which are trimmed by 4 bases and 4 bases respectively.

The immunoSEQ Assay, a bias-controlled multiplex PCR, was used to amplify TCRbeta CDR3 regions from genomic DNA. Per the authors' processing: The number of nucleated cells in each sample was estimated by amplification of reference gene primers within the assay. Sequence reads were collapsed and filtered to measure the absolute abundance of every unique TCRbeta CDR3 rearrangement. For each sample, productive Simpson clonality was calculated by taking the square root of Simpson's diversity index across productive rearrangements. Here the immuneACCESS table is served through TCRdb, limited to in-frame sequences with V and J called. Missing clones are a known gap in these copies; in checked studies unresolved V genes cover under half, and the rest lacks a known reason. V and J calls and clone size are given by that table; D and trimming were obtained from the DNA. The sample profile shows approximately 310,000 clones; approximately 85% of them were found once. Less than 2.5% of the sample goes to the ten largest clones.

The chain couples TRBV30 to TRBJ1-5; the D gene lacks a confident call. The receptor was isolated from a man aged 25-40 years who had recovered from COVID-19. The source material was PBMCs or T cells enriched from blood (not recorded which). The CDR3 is CAWNQVNQPQHF. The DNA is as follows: TGTGCCTGGAACCAGGTGAATCAGCCCCAGCATTTT. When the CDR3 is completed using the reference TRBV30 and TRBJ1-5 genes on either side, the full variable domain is SQTIHQWPATLVQPVGSPLSLECTVEGTSNPNLYWYRQAAGRGLQLLFYSVGIGQISSEVPQNLSASRPQDRQFILSSKKLLLSDSGFYLCAWNQVNQPQHFGDGTRLSIL.